This T cell receptor (beta chain) was sequenced during a study of blood T cell repertoires in COVID-19. Looking at the study overall: The samples span acute and convalescent COVID-19 from the United States, Italy and Spain. T cells, B-cell-depleted T cells, or PBMCs supplied cDNA or gDNA.

The CDR3 contains 13 residues. Germline CDR1 is SNHLY and CDR2 is FYNNEI. In the original workflow: It was from reference gene primer amplification that nucleated cell counts were estimated. Assay used: immunoSEQ multiplex PCR; TCRdb lists only in-frame clones, some missing. V, J and clone size are those of that table, while D and trimming were read from the DNA. This sample has fewer than 250,000 clones, with approximately 84% found just once. The source is a man aged 50-59 years with acute or convalescent COVID-19. This chain joins TRBV2 and TRBJ2-7; no clear D gene. The DNA end lines up better with TRBJ2-1; the J call may be wrong. The sequencing input was peripheral blood. The CDR3 spells CASSRADYNEQFF. The CDR3 nucleotides are TGTGCCAGCAGTCGGGCAGACTACAATGAGCAGTTCTTC.